The present T cell receptor (beta chain) was sequenced within a study of T cells in localized non-small cell lung cancer (dated by TCRdb to between 2020 and 2021). Notes on the research overall: Comparing tumors with uninvolved tumor-adjacent lungs, the study looked at the T cell repertoires of hundreds of patients with early-stage NSCLC. The cohort was made up of around 250 treatment-naive NSCLC patients whose localized lung tumors had been resected. A mean age of roughly 66 years was recorded for the NSCLC patients, of whom 120 to 150 were male and 95 to 110 were female.

Per the germline V gene, MNHNS is the CDR1 and SASEGT is the CDR2. The CDR3 runs 13 amino acids, cysteine and phenylalanine included. CDR3 DNA is the only sequence kept; it has 39 bases, read in frame from the first base. V is trimmed back by 6 bases and J by 4 bases, and the junction contains 4 bases that no gene match accounts for. In the case of this clone: It has no known antigen specificity. Base quality data are lacking; no much larger clone is found one base away.

The immunoSEQ Assay was used to sequence TCR beta CDR3 regions from DNA. The authors processed their data as follows. T cell density was computed as TCR beta template counts normalized to usable DNA estimated by amplifying housekeeping genes. The preseqR package was used to estimate richness by extrapolating to 400,000 templates for PBMC samples and to 120,000 templates for tissue samples. Clonality was taken to be one minus Pielou's evenness. To identify tissue-enriched TCRs, differential abundance testing was run on productive amino-acid clonotypes with a minimum total count of 5 and an alpha of 0.1. The Jaccard Index and the Morisita Overlap Index were used to measure repertoire overlap between compartments. GLIPH grouped TCR beta CDR3s together with public tetramer-defined viral CDR3s, and a viral motif had to include at least three viral sequences and also show V-gene enrichment. TCRdb holds this immuneACCESS table with in-frame rearrangements only. Some clones are missing; in checked studies, unresolved V genes explain under half, and the rest has no known cause. The V and J calls and the clone size are those of that table, but D and trimming were determined from the DNA. The table for this sample lists about 78,000 clones; roughly 86% of them were counted only once. The ten largest account for more than 2.5% of the sample.

Beyond this particular receptor, the publication reports: A median of approximately 53 of the top 100 tumor clones turned up in the paired uninvolved adjacent lung, and roughly 28 of those clones also ranked among the top 100 of that same adjacent lung. Longer overall survival was associated with higher T cell density in blood, whereas shorter survival was associated with higher clonality in adjacent lung. Since the design was exploratory, TCR variables were selected using unadjusted p-values with no false-discovery rate correction. Uninvolved tumor-adjacent lung showed the highest T cell clonality, higher than tumor, which suggests more focused antigenic responses in the adjacent lung. Because multi-region sequencing of the tumors was not done, intratumor heterogeneity could not be ruled out.

At diagnosis, tumor, uninvolved tumor-adjacent lung and peripheral blood were collected and then preserved as a mix of FFPE and fresh-frozen material. Blood samples were analyzed as peripheral blood mononuclear cells for TCR repertoire profiling. This clonotype was obtained from a man aged 40 to 70 with stage I lung adenocarcinoma. Sample: peripheral blood, taken before any cancer treatment. The V and J segments used are TRBV6-1 and TRBJ1-2; TRBD1 agrees with 8 junctional bases. Here the CDR3 is given as CASSLDRGYGYTF. The nucleotide sequence reads TGTGCCAGCAGCCTCGACAGGGGCTATGGCTACACCTTC.